This T cell receptor (beta chain) was recorded in a study of blood T cell repertoires in COVID-19. Clinical histories supplied by participants themselves formed the basis of cohort assignment. Recovered status in Cohort 3 required two negative PCRs, clearance, or symptom resolution. Trimming pared 2 bases from V and 4 bases from J, leaving 6 bases between. The V gene's germline CDR1 is KGHSH and CDR2 LQKENI. CDR3 length: 13 amino acids. In the authors' methods: Reference gene primer amplification gave nucleated cell count estimates. Generated by immunoSEQ multiplex PCR, the TCRdb table keeps only in-frame clones and is missing some. V, J and clone size reflect that table, while D and trimming were determined from the DNA. The table lists just over 300,000 clones, approximately 90% of them singletons.

This receptor was taken from a man aged 25 to 45 who had recovered from COVID-19. The material sequenced was PBMCs or T cells enriched from blood (not recorded which). The rearrangement links TRBV18 to TRBJ1-5; D not certain. CDR3 amino acids: CASSPTLNQPQHF. For the CDR3, the DNA is TGTGCCAGCTCACCAACCCTAAATCAGCCCCAGCATTTT.